A single sample gave rise to the 2 T cell receptor beta chains below, sequenced in a study of shared clonotypes between healthy human individuals. Naivety among CD8 cells was defined by CD45RO negativity and positive CCR7 selection, thereby excluding terminally differentiated effector memory CD45RA+ cells. This table comes from immunoSEQ multiplex PCR, and its TCRdb copy is limited to in-frame clones, with some not included. The sample includes around 2,100,000 clones, roughly 94% of them seen just once. Sequenced input: naive CD8+ T cells sorted from blood. The source of these receptors is a man aged 18-30 years in good health.

As for this clone: The junction departs from germline at one end; a sequencing error may be responsible. The gene calls are TRBV2 and TRBJ2-3; 7 nucleotides line up with TRBD2. Germline V gene lookup returns CDR1 SNHLY and CDR2 FYNNEI. The CDR3 has 17 amino acids. The CDR3 here is CACSDPSAAGRVDTQYF. CDR3 DNA: TGTGCCTGCAGTGACCCGTCGGCAGCGGGGCGGGTAGATACGCAGTATTTT.

The rearrangement links TRBV7-9 to TRBJ2-5; TRBD2 might be the D (7 bases). This CDR3 is 16 amino acids long. CDR1 and CDR2 from the germline V gene are SEHNR and FQNEAQ (reference sequence). The ends were cut back, 4 bases at V and 3 bases at J, with 18 bases in the middle. CDR3 region: CASSSYDGGREETQYF. The CDR3 DNA sequence: TGTGCCAGCAGCTCTTACGACGGGGGGCGAGAAGAGACCCAGTACTTC. Drawing the rest from reference TRBV7-9 and TRBJ2-5, the complete variable domain is DTGVSQNPRHKITKRGQNVTFRCDPISEHNRLYWYRQTLGQGPEFLTYFQNEAQLEKSRLLSDRFSAERPKGSFSTLEIQRTEQGDSAMYLCASSSYDGGREETQYFGPGTRLLVL.